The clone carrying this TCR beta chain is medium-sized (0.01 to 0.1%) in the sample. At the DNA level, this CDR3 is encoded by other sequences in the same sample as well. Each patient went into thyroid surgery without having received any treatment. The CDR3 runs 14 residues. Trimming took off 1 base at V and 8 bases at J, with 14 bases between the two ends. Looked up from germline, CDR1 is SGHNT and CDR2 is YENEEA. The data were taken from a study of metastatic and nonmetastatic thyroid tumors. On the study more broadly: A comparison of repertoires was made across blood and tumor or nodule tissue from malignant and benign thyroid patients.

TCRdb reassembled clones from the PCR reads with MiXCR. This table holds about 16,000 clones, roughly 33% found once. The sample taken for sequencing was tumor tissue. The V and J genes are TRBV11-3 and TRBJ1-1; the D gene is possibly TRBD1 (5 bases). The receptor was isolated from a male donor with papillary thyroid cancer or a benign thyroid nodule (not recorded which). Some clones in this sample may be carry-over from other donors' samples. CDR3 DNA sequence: TGTGCCAGCAGCTTAGCCGAGACAGAAACCGAAGCTTTCTTT. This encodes CASSLAETETEAFF.